This TCR beta chain is drawn from a study of blood T cell repertoires in COVID-19. For the study at large: Acute and convalescent COVID-19 samples came from the United States, Italy and Spain. PBMCs, B-cell-depleted T cells, or T cells were the source of the cDNA or gDNA that made up the material.

V gave up 0 bases and J gave up 3 bases, with 14 bases separating them. This CDR3 is built from 15 residues. Germline CDR1 reads GTSNPN; CDR2 reads SVGIG (reference sequence). This clone is a singleton in its sample. Study processing details: Amplifying reference gene primers gave estimates of nucleated cell counts. The repertoire was sequenced with immunoSEQ multiplex PCR; TCRdb's copy has only in-frame clones and lacks some. That table supplies the V and J calls and clone size; D and trimming were determined from the DNA. The table has over 300,000 clones, around 85% seen once. What was sequenced was peripheral blood. This receptor was taken from a human donor in a cohort sampled during active COVID-19. The V and J genes are TRBV30 and TRBJ1-1, with D possibly TRBD1 on 6 matching bases. CDR3 in amino acids: CAWSVLSGADTEAFF. As DNA, the CDR3 is TGTGCCTGGAGTGTATTATCAGGGGCAGACACTGAAGCTTTCTTT.